A single sample gave rise to the 10 T cell receptor beta chains below, sequenced in a study of blood T cells in healthy people across ages (dated by TCRdb to between 2014 and 2017). Preparation of the library involved 5' RACE. Sequenced on an Illumina HiSeq 2500. The second PCR ran for about 6 to 12 cycles and used a J-beta primer mix along with a sample-barcoded 5' primer. The public reads were reanalyzed by TCRdb: fastp trimming at Q25, MiXCR alignment, in-frame beta chains only. Duplicate CDR3 protein sequences are folded into a single record with the most common DNA and genes. For this sample there are under 2 million distinct CDR3 sequences; roughly 30% appear just once. The ten largest clonotypes hold over 9% of the sample. Sequencing used blood. Receptors were obtained from a woman younger than 45 in good health.

The chain has TRBV28 and TRBJ1-6; D is perhaps TRBD1 (6 bases). V was clipped by 6 bases and J by 12 bases, with 18 bases between them. The CDR3 has 14 residues. Germline V gene lookup returns CDR1 MDHEN and CDR2 SYDVKM. The CDR3 nucleotides read TGTGCCAGCAGACCGGGACACCAAACAGGACCCCTCCACTTT. Its translation is CASRPGHQTGPLHF.

To note about this clonotype: This may stem from a read error, because a much larger clone lies one nucleotide away. The chain has TRBV10-3 and TRBJ2-5, with D perhaps being TRBD1 or TRBD2 (5 bases each). The J call may be wrong; the DNA end is better matched by TRBJ2-7. The CDR3 runs 13 residues. Germline-derived CDR1 and CDR2 are ENHRY and SYGVKD. The CDR3 DNA is TGTGCCATCGCACTGAGGGGCATCAACGAGCAGTACTTC. Translated: CAIALRGINEQYF.

This clonotype appeared a single time. Here the CDR3 DNA reads TGTGCCAGCAGTTCCCGGACCCGCAGGGAAAAACTGTTTTTT. It translates to CASSSRTRREKLFF. V and J are TRBV28 and TRBJ1-4; D is unclear. The CDR3 length is 14 residues. Trimming took 4 bases from V and 8 from J, leaving 14 bases between them. Per germline, CDR1 MDHEN and CDR2 SYDVKM.

This clonotype came up many times. This chain links TRBV4-1 with TRBJ2-7; 9 bases are shared with TRBD2. The CDR3 spans 13 residues. Trimming removed 3 bases from V and 6 bases from J; junction bases left unmatched: 3. Per germline, CDR1 MGHRA and CDR2 YSYEKL. The DNA for the CDR3 is TGCGCCAGCAGCCAGGCGGGGGGGCTCGAGCAGTACTTC. Its translation: CASSQAGGLEQYF.

In regard to this clonotype: The junction departs from germline at one end; a sequencing error may be responsible. The chain is built from TRBV7-2 and TRBJ2-1; D gene uncertain. This CDR3 is built from 15 residues. Looked up from germline, CDR1 is SGHTA and CDR2 is FQGNSA. This chain's CDR3 is CANSLSRGFNNEQFF. Here the CDR3 DNA reads TGTGCCAACAGCCTCTCTCGAGGCTTTAACAATGAGCAGTTCTTC.

A few counts support this clonotype. Possible read error: a much larger clone is one base away. The chain links TRBV4-2 to TRBJ2-5; D is unclear. CDR1 and CDR2 from the germline V gene are LGHNA and YNFKEQ. The CDR3 covers 15 residues. The CDR3 DNA is TGTGCCAGCAGCCAAGATTTAACCCACCAAGAGACCCGGTACTTC. Translating it yields CASSQDLTHQETRYF.

In this sample, this clonotype turned up a few times. V and J are TRBV20-1 and TRBJ2-5, with 9 bases lining up with TRBD1. This CDR3 is 14 amino acids long. Losses at the gene ends were 3 bases for V and 5 bases for J; bases not matched to a gene: 7. Germline CDR1 and CDR2: DFQATT and SNEGSKA (reference sequence). CDR3 in amino acids: CSASVGQGRETQYF. The CDR3 DNA is TGCAGTGCTAGTGTGGGACAGGGCCGGGAGACCCAGTACTTC.

The rearrangement joins TRBV28 to TRBJ2-7; 11 nucleotides match TRBD1. This CDR3 comprises 15 residues. Trimming took 6 bases from V and 0 from J; bases not matched to a gene: 4. Germline V CDR1 and CDR2: MDHEN, SYDVKM. Here the CDR3 reads CASSKGTGGSYEQYF. The CDR3 DNA is TGTGCCAGCAGCAAAGGGACAGGGGGCTCCTACGAGCAGTACTTC.

This clonotype showed up many times. The genes are TRBV4-1 and TRBJ2-7; TRBD1 aligns across 10 bases. Germline assignment: CDR1 MGHRA and CDR2 YSYEKL. This CDR3 is built from 17 residues. Losses at the gene ends were 0 bases for V and 5 bases for J; bases not matched to a gene: 10. The CDR3 DNA reads TGCGCCAGCAGCCAAGAGCGAGACGGGACAGGGGACAACGAGCAGTACTTC. This sequence encodes CASSQERDGTGDNEQYF.

CDR3 in amino acids: CASSSDRVGEKLFF. In DNA form, the CDR3 reads TGTGCCAGCAGTTCCGACAGGGTGGGGGAAAAACTGTTTTTT. The chain employs TRBV12-3 or TRBV12-4 and TRBJ1-4; TRBD1 matches at 7 bases. This CDR3 contains 14 residues. V was pared by 4 bases and J by 8 bases, with 7 bases of the junction left unmatched.